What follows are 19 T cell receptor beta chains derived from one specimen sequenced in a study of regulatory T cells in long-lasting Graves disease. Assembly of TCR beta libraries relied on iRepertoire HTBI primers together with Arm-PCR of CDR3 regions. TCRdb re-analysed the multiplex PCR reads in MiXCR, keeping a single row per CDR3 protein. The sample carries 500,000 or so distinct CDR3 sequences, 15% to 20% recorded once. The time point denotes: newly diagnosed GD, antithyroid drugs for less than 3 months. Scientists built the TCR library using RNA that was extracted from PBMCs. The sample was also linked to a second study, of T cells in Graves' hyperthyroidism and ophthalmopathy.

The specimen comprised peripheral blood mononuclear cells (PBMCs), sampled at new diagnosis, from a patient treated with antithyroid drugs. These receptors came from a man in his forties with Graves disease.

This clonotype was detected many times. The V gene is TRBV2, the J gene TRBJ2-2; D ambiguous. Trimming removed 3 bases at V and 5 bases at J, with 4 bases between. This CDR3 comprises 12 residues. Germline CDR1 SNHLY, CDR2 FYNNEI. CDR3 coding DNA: TGTGCCAGCAGTGATTTAACCGGGGAGCTGTTTTTT. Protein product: CASSDLTGELFF.

The CDR3 is CASSYSGLAIYEQYF. The CDR3 DNA reads TGTGCCAGCAGTTACTCTGGACTAGCGATATACGAGCAGTACTTC. V usage is TRBV6-5 and J usage is TRBJ2-7; 9 bases match TRBD2. Per germline, CDR1 MNHEY and CDR2 SVGAGI. This CDR3 is 15 amino acids long. V was pared by 0 bases and J by 4 bases, with 4 bases of the junction left unmatched.

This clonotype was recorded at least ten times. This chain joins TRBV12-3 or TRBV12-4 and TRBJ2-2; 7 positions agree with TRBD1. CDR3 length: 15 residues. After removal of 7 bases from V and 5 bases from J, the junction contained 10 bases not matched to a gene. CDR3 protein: CASTSGFRGTGELFF. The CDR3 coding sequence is TGTGCCAGCACTTCAGGGTTCAGGGGGACCGGGGAGCTGTTTTTT.

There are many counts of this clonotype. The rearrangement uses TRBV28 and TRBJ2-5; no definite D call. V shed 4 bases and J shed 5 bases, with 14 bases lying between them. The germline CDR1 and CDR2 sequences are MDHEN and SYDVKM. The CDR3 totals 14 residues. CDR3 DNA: TGTGCCAGCAGTTACGGTGGGTTGGCGGAGACCCAGTACTTC. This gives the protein CASSYGGLAETQYF.

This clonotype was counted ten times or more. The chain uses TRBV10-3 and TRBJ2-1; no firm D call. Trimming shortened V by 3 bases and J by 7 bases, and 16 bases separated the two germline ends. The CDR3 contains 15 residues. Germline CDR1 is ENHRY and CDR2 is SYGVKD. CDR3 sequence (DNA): TGTGCCATCAGTGACCCAGTAAGGGTCGGGAATGAGCAGTTCTTC. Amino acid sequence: CAISDPVRVGNEQFF.

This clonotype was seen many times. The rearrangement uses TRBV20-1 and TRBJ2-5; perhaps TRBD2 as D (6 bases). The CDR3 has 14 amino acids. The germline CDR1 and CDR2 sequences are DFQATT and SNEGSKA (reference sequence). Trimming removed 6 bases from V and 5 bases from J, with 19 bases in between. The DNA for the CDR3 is TGCAGTGCGAGTCCCGGGACTCAGAGGGAGACCCAGTACTTC. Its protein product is CSASPGTQRETQYF.

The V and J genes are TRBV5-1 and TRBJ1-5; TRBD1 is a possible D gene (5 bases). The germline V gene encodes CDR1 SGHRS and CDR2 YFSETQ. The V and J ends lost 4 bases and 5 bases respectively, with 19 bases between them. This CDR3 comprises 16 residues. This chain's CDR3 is CASSPTRDGLDQPQHF. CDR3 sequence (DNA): TGCGCCAGCAGCCCCACCCGGGACGGTCTCGATCAGCCCCAGCATTTT.

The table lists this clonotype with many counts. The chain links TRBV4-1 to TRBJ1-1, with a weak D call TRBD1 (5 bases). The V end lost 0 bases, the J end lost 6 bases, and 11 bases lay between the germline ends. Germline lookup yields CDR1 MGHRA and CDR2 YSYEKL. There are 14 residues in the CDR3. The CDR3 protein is CASSQEGVGPEAFF. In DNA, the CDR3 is TGCGCCAGCAGCCAAGAGGGGGTCGGGCCTGAAGCTTTCTTT.

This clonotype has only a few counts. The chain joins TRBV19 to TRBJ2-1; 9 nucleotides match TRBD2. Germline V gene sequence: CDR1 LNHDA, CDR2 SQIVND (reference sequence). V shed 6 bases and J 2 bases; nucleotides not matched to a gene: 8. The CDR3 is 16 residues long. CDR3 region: CASRPQAGGPYNEQFF. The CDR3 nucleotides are TGTGCCAGTAGACCCCAAGCGGGAGGTCCCTACAATGAGCAGTTCTTC.

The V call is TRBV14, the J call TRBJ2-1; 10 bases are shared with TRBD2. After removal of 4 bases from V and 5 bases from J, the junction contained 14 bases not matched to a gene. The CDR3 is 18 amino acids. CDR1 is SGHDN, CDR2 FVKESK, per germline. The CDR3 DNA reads TGTGCCAGCAGCCTGTCCTTAGCGGGAGGCAGCACCCACAATGAGCAGTTCTTC. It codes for CASSLSLAGGSTHNEQFF. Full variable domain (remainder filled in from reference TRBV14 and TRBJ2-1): EAGVTQFPSHSVIEKGQTVTLRCDPISGHDNLYWYRRVMGKEIKFLLHFVKESKQDESGMPNNRFLAERTGGTYSTLKVQPAELEDSGVYFCASSLSLAGGSTHNEQFFGPGTRLTVL.

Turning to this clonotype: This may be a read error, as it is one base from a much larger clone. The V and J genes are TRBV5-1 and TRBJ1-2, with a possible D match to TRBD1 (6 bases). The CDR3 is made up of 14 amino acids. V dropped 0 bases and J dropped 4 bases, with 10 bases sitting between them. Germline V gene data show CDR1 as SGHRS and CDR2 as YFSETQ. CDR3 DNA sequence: TGCGCCAGCAGCTTGGACAGGGCTTCCTATGGCTACACCTTC. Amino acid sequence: CASSLDRASYGYTF.

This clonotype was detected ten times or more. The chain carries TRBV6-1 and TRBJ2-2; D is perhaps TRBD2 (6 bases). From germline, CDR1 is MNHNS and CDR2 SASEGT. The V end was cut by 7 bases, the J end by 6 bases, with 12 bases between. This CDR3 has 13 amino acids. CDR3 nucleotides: TGTGCCAGCAAAAACGGGGGATCCGGGGAGCTGTTTTTT. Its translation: CASKNGGSGELFF.

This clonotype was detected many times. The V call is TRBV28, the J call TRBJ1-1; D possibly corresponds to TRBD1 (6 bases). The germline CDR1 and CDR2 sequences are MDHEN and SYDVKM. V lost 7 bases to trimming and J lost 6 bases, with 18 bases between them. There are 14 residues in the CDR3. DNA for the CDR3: TGTGCCAGCATAGACAGGAGCCGCGACGCTGAAGCTTTCTTT. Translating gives CASIDRSRDAEAFF.

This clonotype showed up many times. Written as DNA, the CDR3 is TGTGCCAGCAGCTCTAATAGCGGGAGTCCCCACGAGCAGTACTTC. Protein sequence: CASSSNSGSPHEQYF. V and J are TRBV7-9 and TRBJ2-7; 9 bases match TRBD2. Germline-derived CDR1 and CDR2 are SEHNR and FQNEAQ (reference sequence). CDR3 length: 15 amino acids. The trim removed 4 bases at V and 5 bases at J, leaving 9 bases unmatched.

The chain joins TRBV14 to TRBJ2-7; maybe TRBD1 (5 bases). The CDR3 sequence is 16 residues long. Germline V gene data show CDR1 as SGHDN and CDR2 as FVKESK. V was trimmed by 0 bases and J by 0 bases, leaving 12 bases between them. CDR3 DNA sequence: TGTGCCAGCAGCCAAGATCTCACAGGCCTCTCCTACGAGCAGTACTTC. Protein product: CASSQDLTGLSYEQYF.

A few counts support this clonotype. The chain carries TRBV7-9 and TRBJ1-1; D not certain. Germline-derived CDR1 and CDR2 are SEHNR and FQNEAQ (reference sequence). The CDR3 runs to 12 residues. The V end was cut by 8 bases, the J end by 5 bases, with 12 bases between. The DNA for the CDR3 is TGTGCCAGCGGACTTGGGAAGACTGAAGCTTTCTTT. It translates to CASGLGKTEAFF.

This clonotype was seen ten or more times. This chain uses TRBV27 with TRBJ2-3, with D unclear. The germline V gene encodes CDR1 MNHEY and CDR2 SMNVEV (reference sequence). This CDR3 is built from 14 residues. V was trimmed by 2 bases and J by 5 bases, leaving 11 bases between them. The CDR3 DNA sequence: TGTGCCAGCAGTTTAGTGTCCTCGGGAGATACGCAGTATTTT. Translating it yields CASSLVSSGDTQYF.

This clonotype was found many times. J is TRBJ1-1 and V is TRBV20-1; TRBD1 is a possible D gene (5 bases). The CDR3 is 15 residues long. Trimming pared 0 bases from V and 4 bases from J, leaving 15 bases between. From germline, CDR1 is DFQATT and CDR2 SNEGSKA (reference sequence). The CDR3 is CSAREFGGRGTEAFF. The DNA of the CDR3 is TGCAGTGCTAGAGAGTTTGGAGGGAGGGGCACTGAAGCTTTCTTT.

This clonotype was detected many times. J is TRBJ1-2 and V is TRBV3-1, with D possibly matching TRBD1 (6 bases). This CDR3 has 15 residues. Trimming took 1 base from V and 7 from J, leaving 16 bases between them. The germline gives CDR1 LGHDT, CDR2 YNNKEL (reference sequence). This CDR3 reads CASSQVAGAPGGYTF. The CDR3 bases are TGTGCCAGCAGCCAAGTAGCAGGGGCCCCTGGTGGCTACACCTTC. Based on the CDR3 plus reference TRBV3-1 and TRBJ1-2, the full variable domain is DTAVSQTPKYLVTQMGNDKSIKCEQNLGHDTMYWYKQDSKKFLKIMFSYNNKELIINETVPNRFSPKSPDKAHLNLHINSLELGDSAVYFCASSQVAGAPGGYTFGSGTRLTVV.